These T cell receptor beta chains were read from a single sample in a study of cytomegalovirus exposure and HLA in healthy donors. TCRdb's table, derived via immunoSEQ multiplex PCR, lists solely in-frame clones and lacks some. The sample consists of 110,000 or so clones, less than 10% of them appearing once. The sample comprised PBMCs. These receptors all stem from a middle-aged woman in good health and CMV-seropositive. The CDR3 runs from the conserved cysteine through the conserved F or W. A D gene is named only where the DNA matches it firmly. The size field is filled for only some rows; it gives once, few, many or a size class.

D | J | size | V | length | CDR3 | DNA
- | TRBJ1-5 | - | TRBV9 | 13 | CASSVATDQPQHF | TGTGCCAGCAGCGTAGCTACTGATCAGCCCCAGCATTTT
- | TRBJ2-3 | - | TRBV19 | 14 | CASSIAGGTDTQYF | TGTGCCAGTAGTATAGCGGGGGGCACAGATACGCAGTATTTT
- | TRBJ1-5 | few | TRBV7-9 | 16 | CASSLAGLGGNQPQHF | TGTGCCAGCAGCTTAGCAGGTCTCGGGGGCAATCAGCCCCAGCATTTT
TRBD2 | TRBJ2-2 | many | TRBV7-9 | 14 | CASSERGEAGELFF | TGTGCCAGCAGCGAACGGGGGGAGGCCGGGGAGCTGTTTTTT
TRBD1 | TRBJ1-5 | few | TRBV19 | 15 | CASRFRGQGNQPQHF | TGTGCCAGCCGCTTTAGGGGACAGGGCAATCAGCCCCAGCATTTT
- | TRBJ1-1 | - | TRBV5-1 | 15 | CASSFPGSVNTEAFF | TGCGCCAGCAGCTTTCCAGGGTCCGTGAACACTGAAGCTTTCTTT
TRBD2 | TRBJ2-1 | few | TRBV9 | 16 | CASSVDPSGGLNEQFF | TGTGCCAGCAGCGTTGACCCTAGCGGGGGACTAAATGAGCAGTTCTTC
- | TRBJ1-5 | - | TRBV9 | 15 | CASSPGGKSNQPQHF | TGTGCCAGCAGCCCGGGGGGGAAAAGCAATCAGCCCCAGCATTTT
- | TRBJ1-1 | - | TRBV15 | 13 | CATSSLANTEAFF | TGTGCCACCAGCAGTCTGGCAAACACTGAAGCTTTCTTT
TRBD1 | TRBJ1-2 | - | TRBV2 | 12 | CASRRQGGGYTF | TGTGCCAGTCGAAGACAGGGAGGTGGCTACACCTTC
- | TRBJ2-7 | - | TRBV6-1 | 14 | CASSEPGGSYEQYF | TGTGCCAGCAGTGAACCCGGAGGTTCCTACGAGCAGTACTTC
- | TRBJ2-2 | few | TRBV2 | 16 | CASSKSAGQSTGELFF | TGTGCCAGCTCGAAATCCGCGGGACAGTCCACCGGGGAGCTGTTTTTT
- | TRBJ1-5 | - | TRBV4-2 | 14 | CASSQERGNQPQHF | TGTGCCAGCAGCCAAGAGAGAGGGAATCAGCCCCAGCATTTT
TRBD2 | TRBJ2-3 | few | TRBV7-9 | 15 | CASSFGRGGTDTQYF | TGTGCCAGCAGCTTCGGGCGGGGGGGTACGGATACGCAGTATTTT
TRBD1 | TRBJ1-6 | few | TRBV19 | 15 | CASSPRQGDNSPLHF | TGTGCCAGTAGCCCGCGACAGGGAGATAATTCACCCCTCCACTTT
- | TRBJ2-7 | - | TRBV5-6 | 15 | CASISPTGRSYEQYF | TGTGCCAGCATATCCCCGACCGGGAGATCCTACGAGCAGTACTTC
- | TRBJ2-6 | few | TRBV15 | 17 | CATSRPAADAGANVLTF | TGTGCCACCAGCAGACCTGCCGCGGATGCTGGGGCCAACGTCCTGACTTTC
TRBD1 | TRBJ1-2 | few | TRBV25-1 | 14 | CASHTGQGLHGYTF | TGTGCCAGCCACACGGGACAGGGACTCCATGGCTACACCTTC
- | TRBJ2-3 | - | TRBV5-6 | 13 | CASTGSRMDTQYF | TGTGCCTCCACAGGGTCGAGGATGGATACGCAGTATTTT
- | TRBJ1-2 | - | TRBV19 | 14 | CASSMSRGNYGYTF | TGTGCCAGTAGTATGAGCCGAGGAAACTATGGCTACACCTTC
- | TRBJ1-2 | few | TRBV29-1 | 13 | CSVEGGSGYGYTF | TGCAGCGTTGAGGGGGGATCGGGCTATGGCTACACCTTC
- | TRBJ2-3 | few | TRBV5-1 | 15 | CASSLLEWSTDTQYF | TGCGCCAGCAGCTTGCTAGAGTGGAGCACAGATACGCAGTATTTT
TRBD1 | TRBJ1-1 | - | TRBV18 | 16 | CASSPRDRARGTEAFF | TGTGCCAGCTCCCCTCGGGACAGGGCTCGAGGCACTGAAGCTTTCTTT
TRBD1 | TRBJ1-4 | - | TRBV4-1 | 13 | CASRDRGKRKLFF | TGCGCCAGCAGGGACAGGGGGAAGAGGAAACTGTTTTTT
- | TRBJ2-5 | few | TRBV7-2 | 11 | CASSQQETQYF | TGTGCCAGCAGCCAACAAGAGACCCAGTACTTC
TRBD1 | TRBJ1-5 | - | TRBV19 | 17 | CASSINRDRHGNQPQHF | TGTGCCAGTAGTATAAACCGGGACAGGCATGGCAATCAGCCCCAGCATTTT
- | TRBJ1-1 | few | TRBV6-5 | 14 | CASRSAQGNTEAFF | TGTGCCAGCAGATCCGCACAGGGGAACACTGAAGCTTTCTTT
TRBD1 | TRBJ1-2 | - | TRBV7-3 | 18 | CASSLVGGTGLELGGYTF | TGTGCCAGCAGCTTAGTAGGGGGGACAGGGTTGGAGCTCGGTGGCTACACCTTC
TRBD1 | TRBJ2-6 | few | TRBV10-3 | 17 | CAISAGQGLSGANVLTF | TGTGCCATCAGTGCCGGACAGGGGCTCTCTGGGGCCAACGTCCTGACTTTC
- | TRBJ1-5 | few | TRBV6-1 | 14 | CASSEVGALEPQHF | TGTGCCAGCAGTGAAGTGGGAGCTCTCGAGCCCCAGCATTTT
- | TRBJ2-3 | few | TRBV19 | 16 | CASTLTPRVSADTQYF | TGTGCCAGTACCCTCACGCCCAGGGTTTCCGCAGATACGCAGTATTTT
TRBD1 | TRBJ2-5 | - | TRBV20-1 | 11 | CSAIQGVQQYF | TGCAGTGCTATCCAGGGGGTACAGCAGTACTTC
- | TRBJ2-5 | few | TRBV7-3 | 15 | CASSLRTVTQETQYF | TGTGCCAGCAGCTTACGGACAGTTACACAAGAGACCCAGTACTTC
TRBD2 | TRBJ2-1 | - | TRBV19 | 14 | CASSIAGGYPEQFF | TGTGCCAGTAGTATAGCGGGGGGATACCCGGAGCAGTTCTTC
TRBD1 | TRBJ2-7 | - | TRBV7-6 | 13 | CASSSKDRGEQYF | TGTGCCAGCAGCTCCAAAGACAGGGGCGAGCAGTACTTC
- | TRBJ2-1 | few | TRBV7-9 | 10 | CASRAGEQFF | TGTGCCAGCCGCGCGGGTGAGCAGTTCTTC
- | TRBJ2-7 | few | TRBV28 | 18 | CASRPRGQGTPKIYEQYF | TGTGCCAGCAGACCCCGAGGGCAGGGGACCCCGAAAATTTACGAGCAGTACTTC